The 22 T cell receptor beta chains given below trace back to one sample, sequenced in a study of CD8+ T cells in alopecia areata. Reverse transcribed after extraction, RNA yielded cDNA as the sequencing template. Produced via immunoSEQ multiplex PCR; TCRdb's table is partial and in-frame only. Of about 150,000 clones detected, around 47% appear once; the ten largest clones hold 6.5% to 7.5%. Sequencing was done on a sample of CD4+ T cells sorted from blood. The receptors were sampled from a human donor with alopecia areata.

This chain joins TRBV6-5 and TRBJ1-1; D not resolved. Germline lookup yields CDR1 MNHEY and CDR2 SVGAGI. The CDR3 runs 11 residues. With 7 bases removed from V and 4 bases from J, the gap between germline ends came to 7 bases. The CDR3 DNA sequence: TGTGCCAGCACCAGTCCCACTGAAGCTTTCTTT. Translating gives CASTSPTEAFF.

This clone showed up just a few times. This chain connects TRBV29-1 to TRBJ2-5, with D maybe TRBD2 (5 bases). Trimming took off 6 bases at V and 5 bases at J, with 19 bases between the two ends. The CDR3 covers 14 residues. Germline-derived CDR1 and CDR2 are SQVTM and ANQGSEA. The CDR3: CSVLMENRGETQYF. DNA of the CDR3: TGCAGCGTCCTCATGGAGAATCGCGGGGAGACCCAGTACTTC. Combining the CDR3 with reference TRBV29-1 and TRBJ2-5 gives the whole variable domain SAVISQKPSRDICQRGTSLTIQCQVDSQVTMMFWYRQQPGQSLTLIATANQGSEATYESGFVIDKFPISRPNLTFSTLTVSNMSPEDSSIYLCSVLMENRGETQYFGPGTRLLVL.

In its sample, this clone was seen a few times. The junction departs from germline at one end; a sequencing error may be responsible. The CDR3 DNA is TGCGTCAGCGCCCTTGAGAGGGGGCACACTGAAGCTTTCTTT. Amino acid sequence: CVSALERGHTEAFF. The genes are TRBV5-1 and TRBJ1-1, with 7 positions matching TRBD1. Germline CDR1 SGHRS, CDR2 YFSETQ. The CDR3 totals 14 residues.

Here the CDR3 reads CSLRIGADTQYF. As DNA, the CDR3 is TGCAGCCTTCGGATTGGCGCAGATACGCAGTATTTT. The chain has TRBV29-1 and TRBJ2-3; no definite D call. Germline V lookup: CDR1 SQVTM, CDR2 ANQGSEA. With 8 bases removed from V and 4 bases from J, the gap between germline ends came to 13 bases. The CDR3 is 12 amino acids.

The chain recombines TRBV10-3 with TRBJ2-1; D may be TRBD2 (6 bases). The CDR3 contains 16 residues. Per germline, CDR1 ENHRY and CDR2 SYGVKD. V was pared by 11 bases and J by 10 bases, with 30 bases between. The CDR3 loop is CASSREMPGTPGEQFF. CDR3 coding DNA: TGTGCCTCCTCGAGGGAGATGCCCGGGACTCCCGGGGAGCAGTTCTTC.

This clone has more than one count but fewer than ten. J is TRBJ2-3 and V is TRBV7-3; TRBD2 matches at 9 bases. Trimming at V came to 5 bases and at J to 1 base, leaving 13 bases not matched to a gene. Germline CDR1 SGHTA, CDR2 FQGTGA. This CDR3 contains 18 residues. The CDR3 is CASSVRGSEREGTDTQYF. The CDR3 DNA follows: TGTGCCAGCAGCGTAAGGGGTTCAGAGCGGGAGGGCACAGATACGCAGTATTTT.

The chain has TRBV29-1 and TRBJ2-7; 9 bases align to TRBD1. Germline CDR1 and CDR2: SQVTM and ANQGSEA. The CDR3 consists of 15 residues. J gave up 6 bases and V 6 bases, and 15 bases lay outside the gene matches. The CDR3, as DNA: TGCAGCGTGAAACCACCGGGACAGGGTAGCTTCGAGCAGTACTTC. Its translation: CSVKPPGQGSFEQYF.

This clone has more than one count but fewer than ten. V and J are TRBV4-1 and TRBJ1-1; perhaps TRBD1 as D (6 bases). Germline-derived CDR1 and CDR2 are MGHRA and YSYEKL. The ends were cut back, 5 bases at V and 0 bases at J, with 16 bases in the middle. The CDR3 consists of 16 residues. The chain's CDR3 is CASSSPGARVNTEAFF. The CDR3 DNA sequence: TGCGCCAGCAGCTCCCCAGGGGCCCGGGTGAACACTGAAGCTTTCTTT.

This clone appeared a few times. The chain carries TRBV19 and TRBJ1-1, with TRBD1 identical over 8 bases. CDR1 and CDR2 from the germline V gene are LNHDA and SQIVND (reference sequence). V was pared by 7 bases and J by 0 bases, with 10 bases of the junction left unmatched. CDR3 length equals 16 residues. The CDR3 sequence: CASIDARGRMNTEAFF. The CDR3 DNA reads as TGTGCCAGTATAGACGCCAGGGGGCGAATGAACACTGAAGCTTTCTTT.

This chain's CDR3 is CSVGDGVEKLFF. The CDR3 DNA reads TGCAGCGTTGGGGACGGGGTTGAAAAACTGTTTTTT. The chain recombines TRBV29-1 with TRBJ1-4, with a tentative D call TRBD1 (5 bases). Per the germline V gene, CDR1 is SQVTM and CDR2 is ANQGSEA. CDR3 length: 12 amino acids. V shed 4 bases and J shed 7 bases, with 10 bases lying between them.

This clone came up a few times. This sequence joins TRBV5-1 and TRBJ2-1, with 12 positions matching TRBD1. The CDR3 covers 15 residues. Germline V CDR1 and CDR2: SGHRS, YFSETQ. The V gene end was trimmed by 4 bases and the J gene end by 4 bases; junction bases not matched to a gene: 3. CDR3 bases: TGCGCCAGCAGCATGGGACAGGGGGCATACAATGAGCAGTTCTTC. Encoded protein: CASSMGQGAYNEQFF.

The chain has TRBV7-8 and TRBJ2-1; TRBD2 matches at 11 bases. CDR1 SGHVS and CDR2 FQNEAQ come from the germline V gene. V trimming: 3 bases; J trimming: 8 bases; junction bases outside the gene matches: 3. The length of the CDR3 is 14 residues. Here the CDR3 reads CASSLTSGTYEQFF. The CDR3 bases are TGTGCCAGCAGCTTGACTAGCGGGACGTATGAGCAGTTCTTC.

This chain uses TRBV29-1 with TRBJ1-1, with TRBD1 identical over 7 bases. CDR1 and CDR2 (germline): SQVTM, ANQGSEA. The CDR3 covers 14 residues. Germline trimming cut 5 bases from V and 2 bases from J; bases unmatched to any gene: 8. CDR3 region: CSVYLGQSNTEAFF. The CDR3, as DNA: TGCAGCGTTTACCTGGGACAGAGCAACACTGAAGCTTTCTTT.

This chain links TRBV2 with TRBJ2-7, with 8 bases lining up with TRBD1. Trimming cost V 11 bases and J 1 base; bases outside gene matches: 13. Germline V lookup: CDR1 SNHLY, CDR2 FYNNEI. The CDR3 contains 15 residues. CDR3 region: CADSPTGAVSYEQYF. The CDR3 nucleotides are TGTGCCGATTCGCCGACAGGGGCAGTTTCCTACGAGCAGTACTTC.

CDR3 coding DNA: TGCGCCAGCAGCGAACCCACACAGTCGAGCTCCTACGAGCAGTACTTC. Protein product: CASSEPTQSSSYEQYF. The chain employs TRBV4-1 and TRBJ2-7; no reliable D call. The CDR3 consists of 16 residues. Germline lookup yields CDR1 MGHRA and CDR2 YSYEKL. The V gene lost 5 bases and the J gene lost 0 bases, with 17 bases spanning the gap.

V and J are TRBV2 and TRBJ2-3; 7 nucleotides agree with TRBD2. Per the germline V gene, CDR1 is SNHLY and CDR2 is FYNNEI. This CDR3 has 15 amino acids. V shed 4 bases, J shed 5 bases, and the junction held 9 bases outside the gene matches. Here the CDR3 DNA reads TGTGCCAGCAGTGCACTAGCGAGTATGGGAGATACGCAGTATTTT. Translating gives CASSALASMGDTQYF. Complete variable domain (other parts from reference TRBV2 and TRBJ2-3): EPEVTQTPSHQVTQMGQEVILRCVPISNHLYFYWYRQILGQKVEFLVSFYNNEISEKSEIFDDQFSVERPDGSNFTLKIRSTKLEDSAMYFCASSALASMGDTQYFGPGTRLTVL.

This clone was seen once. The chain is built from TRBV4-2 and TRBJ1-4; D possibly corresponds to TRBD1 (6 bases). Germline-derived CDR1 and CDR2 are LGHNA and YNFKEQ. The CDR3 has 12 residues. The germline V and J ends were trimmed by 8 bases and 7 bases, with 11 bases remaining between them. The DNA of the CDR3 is TGTGCCAGCTTCACACAGGGTGAAAAACTGTTTTTT. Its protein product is CASFTQGEKLFF.

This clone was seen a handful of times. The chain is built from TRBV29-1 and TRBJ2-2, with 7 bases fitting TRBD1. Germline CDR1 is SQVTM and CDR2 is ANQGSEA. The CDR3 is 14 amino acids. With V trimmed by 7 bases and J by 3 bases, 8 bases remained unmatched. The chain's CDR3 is CSAKRDRDTGELFF. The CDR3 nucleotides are TGCAGCGCTAAAAGGGACAGAGACACCGGGGAGCTGTTTTTT.

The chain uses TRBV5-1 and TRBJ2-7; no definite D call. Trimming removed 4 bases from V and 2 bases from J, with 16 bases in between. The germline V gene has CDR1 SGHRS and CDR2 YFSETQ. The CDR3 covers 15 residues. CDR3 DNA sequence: TGCGCCAGCAGCCCCCCCGGCAGGCCCACCTACGAGCAGTACTTC. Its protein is CASSPPGRPTYEQYF.

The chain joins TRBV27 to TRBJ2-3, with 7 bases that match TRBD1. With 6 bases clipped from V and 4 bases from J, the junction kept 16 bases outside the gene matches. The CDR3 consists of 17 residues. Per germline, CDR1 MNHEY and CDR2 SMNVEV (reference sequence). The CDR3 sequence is CASSRDWTGAGADTQYF. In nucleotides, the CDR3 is TGTGCCAGCAGCCGCGATTGGACAGGAGCTGGAGCAGATACGCAGTATTTT.

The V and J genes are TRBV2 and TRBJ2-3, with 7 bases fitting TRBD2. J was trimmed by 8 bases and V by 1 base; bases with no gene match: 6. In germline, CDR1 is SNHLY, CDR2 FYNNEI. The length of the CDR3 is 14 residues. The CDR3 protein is CASSEGLAVVTQYF. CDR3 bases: TGTGCCAGCAGTGAAGGTCTAGCGGTCGTTACGCAGTATTTT. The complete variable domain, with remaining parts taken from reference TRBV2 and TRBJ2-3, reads EPEVTQTPSHQVTQMGQEVILRCVPISNHLYFYWYRQILGQKVEFLVSFYNNEISEKSEIFDDQFSVERPDGSNFTLKIRSTKLEDSAMYFCASSEGLAVVTQYFGPGTRLTVL.

This CDR3 reads CASSLWRGMGQETQYF. For the CDR3, the DNA is TGCGCCAGCAGCTTGTGGCGAGGAATGGGGCAAGAGACCCAGTACTTC. The chain is built from TRBV5-1 and TRBJ2-5; D gene ambiguous. The V gene lost 1 base and the J gene lost 2 bases, with 15 bases spanning the gap. Germline loops: CDR1 SGHRS, CDR2 YFSETQ. This CDR3 has 16 residues.